This T cell receptor (beta chain) was sequenced during a study of Ad26.COV2.S vaccination and SARS-CoV-2 variants. Data came from immunoSEQ multiplex PCR; TCRdb stores just in-frame clones and leaves some out. The repertoire holds roughly 500,000 clones, 89% seen once, with around 2.6% in the top ten. As for treatment: around 19 received Ad26.COV2.S at low or high dose, single or two shots; about 5 received placebo; per-sample allocation not given. The investigators took samples on day 63 after the first vaccine or placebo injection. Its platform was an Ad26 vector, and its expressed antigen was Wuhan-strain SARS-CoV-2 spike. Overall study findings and caveats: Spike-specific responses of CD8+ and CD4+ T cells were reported to display substantial breadth after vaccination. Spike-specific TCR breadth ran higher among vaccine recipients than placebo recipients.

This CDR3 comprises 15 residues. Trimming shortened V by 1 base and J by 1 base, and 10 bases separated the two germline ends. Germline loops: CDR1 KGHSH, CDR2 LQKENI. With respect to this clone: Its antigen remains unknown.

The source material was peripheral blood, sampled in a trial of Ad26.COV2.S vaccine versus placebo. The chain uses TRBV18 and TRBJ1-1; unclear D gene. This sequence was found in a person aged 18 to 65 who received the Ad26.COV2.S COVID-19 vaccine or a placebo. The CDR3, as DNA: TGTGCCAGCTCACCACTAGCCGACTCGAACACTGAAGCTTTCTTT. Its translation is CASSPLADSNTEAFF.